What follows is one T cell receptor beta chain and its context. The CDR3 covers 15 residues. Looked up from germline, CDR1 is SEHNR and CDR2 is FQNEAQ (reference sequence). V shed 0 bases, J shed 4 bases, and the junction held 4 bases outside the gene matches. The data stem from a study of blood T cell repertoires in COVID-19. In the study overall: Sources were T cells, B-cell-depleted T cells, or PBMCs; the material itself was cDNA or gDNA.

Assay used: immunoSEQ multiplex PCR; TCRdb lists only in-frame clones, some missing. The table shows 350,000 to 450,000 clones, with around 87% occurring only once. The chain joins TRBV7-9 to TRBJ2-5; TRBD1 matches at 8 bases. Sequenced input: peripheral blood. This clonotype was obtained from a human donor in a cohort sampled during active COVID-19. CDR3 bases: TGTGCCAGCAGCTTAGCCGGACAGGGCGGAGAGACCCAGTACTTC. It translates to CASSLAGQGGETQYF. The full variable domain, completed using reference TRBV7-9 and TRBJ2-5, is DTGVSQNPRHKITKRGQNVTFRCDPISEHNRLYWYRQTLGQGPEFLTYFQNEAQLEKSRLLSDRFSAERPKGSFSTLEIQRTEQGDSAMYLCASSLAGQGGETQYFGPGTRLLVL.